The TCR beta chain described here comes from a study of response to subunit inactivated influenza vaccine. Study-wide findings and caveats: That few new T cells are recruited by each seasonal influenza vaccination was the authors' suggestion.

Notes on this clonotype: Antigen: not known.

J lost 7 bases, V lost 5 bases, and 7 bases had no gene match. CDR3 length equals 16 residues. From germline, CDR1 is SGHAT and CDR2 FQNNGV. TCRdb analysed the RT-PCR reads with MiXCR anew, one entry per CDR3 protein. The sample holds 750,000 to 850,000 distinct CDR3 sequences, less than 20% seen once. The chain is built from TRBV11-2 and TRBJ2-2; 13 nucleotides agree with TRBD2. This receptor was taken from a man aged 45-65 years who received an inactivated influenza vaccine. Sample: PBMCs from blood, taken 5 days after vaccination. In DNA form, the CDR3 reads TGTGCCAGCAGCCCGGGACTAGCGGGGCCGGGCGGGGAGCTGTTTTTT. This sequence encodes CASSPGLAGPGGELFF. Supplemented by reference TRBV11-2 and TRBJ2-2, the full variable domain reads EAGVAQSPRYKIIEKRQSVAFWCNPISGHATLYWYQQILGQGPKLLIQFQNNGVVDDSQLPKDRFSAERLKGVDSTLKIQPAKLEDSAVYLCASSPGLAGPGGELFFGEGSRLTVL.